These 13 T cell receptor beta chains were sequenced from one sample in a study of T cells after yellow fever vaccination. TCRdb called the 5' RACE reads again in MiXCR, with one record for every CDR3 protein. Of over 250,000 distinct CDR3 sequences in the sample, 4.1% are singletons; the top ten hold under 30%. The sequenced sample was PBMCs, obtained 5 days after the yellow fever booster vaccination. Source of these receptors: a man aged 18 to 30 who received the YFV17D yellow fever vaccine.

The chain has TRBV6-5 and TRBJ2-5; D may be TRBD1 (6 bases). Trimming removed 0 bases at V and 3 bases at J, with 11 bases between. The germline gives CDR1 MNHEY, CDR2 SVGAGI. CDR3 length equals 15 residues. CDR3 nucleotide sequence: TGTGCCAGCAGTTACTCGACAGGAGGAAAAGAGACCCAGTACTTC. Its protein product is CASSYSTGGKETQYF.

In its sample, this clonotype was seen many times. This chain connects TRBV19 to TRBJ2-5, with 11 bases matching TRBD2. Germline V gene data show CDR1 as LNHDA and CDR2 as SQIVND (reference sequence). The CDR3 covers 15 residues. J gave up 9 bases and V 4 bases, and 10 bases lay outside the gene matches. CDR3 in amino acids: CASSKTSGAPVAQYF. In nucleotides, the CDR3 is TGTGCCAGTAGTAAGACTAGCGGGGCCCCAGTGGCCCAGTACTTC.

This clonotype turned up a few times. The chain couples TRBV5-1 to TRBJ2-5; TRBD2 is a possible D gene (5 bases). Deletions cut 2 bases from V and 2 bases from J, with 13 bases between. The germline V gene has CDR1 SGHRS and CDR2 YFSETQ. The CDR3 is made up of 15 amino acids. CDR3: CASSLAVAPQETQYF. CDR3 in DNA: TGCGCCAGCAGCTTAGCGGTCGCCCCTCAAGAGACCCAGTACTTC.

This clonotype was recorded a few times. The chain recombines TRBV12-3 or TRBV12-4 with TRBJ1-4; D is undetermined. The CDR3 loop spans 14 amino acids. Trimming took off 3 bases at V and 8 bases at J, with 13 bases between the two ends. The CDR3 region is CASSFGSMEEKLFF. CDR3 DNA: TGTGCCAGCAGTTTCGGAAGCATGGAGGAAAAACTGTTTTTT.

Ten or more counts support this clonotype. This chain links TRBV2 with TRBJ1-6, with D hard to call. Trimming removed 4 bases at V and 0 bases at J, with 7 bases between. Germline V CDR1 and CDR2: SNHLY, FYNNEI. CDR3 length: 15 amino acids. CDR3 in DNA: TGTGCCAGCAGTGCGGTCAGCTCCTATAATTCACCCCTCCACTTT. Protein sequence: CASSAVSSYNSPLHF.

This clonotype showed up just a few times. The V gene is TRBV3-1, the J gene TRBJ2-2; weak D call: TRBD2 (5 bases). CDR1 is LGHDT, CDR2 YNNKEL, per germline (reference sequence). V lost 2 bases to trimming and J lost 6 bases, with 10 bases between them. The CDR3 is made up of 14 amino acids. For the CDR3, the DNA is TGTGCCAGCAGCCAAAGGGAGTCTGCCGGGGAGCTGTTTTTT. Amino acid sequence: CASSQRESAGELFF.

This clonotype has a handful of counts. This CDR3 reads CASSLQWSDTEAFF. In nucleotides, the CDR3 is TGTGCCAGCAGCCTACAGTGGTCGGACACTGAAGCTTTCTTT. This chain joins TRBV7-2 and TRBJ1-1; no definite D call. Germline V gene sequence: CDR1 SGHTA, CDR2 FQGNSA. The CDR3 has 14 amino acids. V lost 5 bases to trimming and J lost 3 bases, with 13 bases between them.

This chain uses TRBV4-1 with TRBJ1-5; 7 bases align to TRBD1. The CDR3 sequence is 15 residues long. V trimming: 4 bases; J trimming: 2 bases; junction bases outside the gene matches: 5. The V gene's germline CDR1 is MGHRA and CDR2 YSYEKL. CDR3 nucleotide sequence: TGCGCCAGCAGCCGAGACAGGGAAGGCAATCAGCCCCAGCATTTT. This codes for CASSRDREGNQPQHF.

The chain combines TRBV5-1 with TRBJ2-1; 8 positions match TRBD1. After removal of 7 bases from V and 4 bases from J, the junction contained 7 bases not matched to a gene. In germline, CDR1 is SGHRS, CDR2 YFSETQ. CDR3 length: 14 amino acids. CDR3 protein: CASGNQGAYNEQFF. The CDR3 DNA sequence: TGCGCCAGCGGCAACCAGGGGGCGTACAATGAGCAGTTCTTC.

In this sample, this clonotype turned up a few times. This chain connects TRBV2 to TRBJ1-1; D is possibly TRBD1 (5 bases). V lost 11 bases to trimming and J lost 3 bases, with 22 bases between them. The CDR3 sequence is 15 residues long. Germline CDR1 reads SNHLY; CDR2 reads FYNNEI. The CDR3 region has the DNA TGTGCCTCAGCAAGGGGCAGGGAGGGCGACACTGAAGCTTTCTTT. It translates to CASARGREGDTEAFF.

This clonotype was seen repeatedly, ten times or more. The gene calls are TRBV29-1 and TRBJ2-7; possibly TRBD2 for D (6 bases). This CDR3 spans 13 amino acids. CDR1 and CDR2 from the germline V gene are SQVTM and ANQGSEA. V lost 4 bases, J lost 4 bases, and 14 bases lay in between. The CDR3 loop reads CSVGGADVYEQYF. For the CDR3, the DNA is TGCAGCGTTGGCGGGGCGGATGTGTACGAGCAGTACTTC.

This clonotype was detected only a few times. The CDR3 DNA is TGCAGTGCTAGTAGTCCGGGGATCGCGACCCAGTACTTC. Translated: CSASSPGIATQYF. The chain is built from TRBV20-1 and TRBJ2-5, with TRBD2 as a possible D gene (5 bases). The CDR3 has 13 residues. Germline V gene lookup returns CDR1 DFQATT and CDR2 SNEGSKA (reference sequence). V lost 3 bases to trimming and J lost 7 bases, with 15 bases between them.

In this sample, this clonotype turned up a few times. This chain connects TRBV4-2 to TRBJ2-1, with D perhaps matching TRBD2 (5 bases). CDR1 and CDR2 from the germline V gene are LGHNA and YNFKEQ. V was clipped by 3 bases and J by 0 bases, with 15 bases between them. CDR3 length equals 17 residues. The CDR3 here is CASSQANPGYSYNEQFF. The CDR3 nucleotides are TGTGCCAGCAGCCAGGCAAACCCGGGGTACTCCTACAATGAGCAGTTCTTC.